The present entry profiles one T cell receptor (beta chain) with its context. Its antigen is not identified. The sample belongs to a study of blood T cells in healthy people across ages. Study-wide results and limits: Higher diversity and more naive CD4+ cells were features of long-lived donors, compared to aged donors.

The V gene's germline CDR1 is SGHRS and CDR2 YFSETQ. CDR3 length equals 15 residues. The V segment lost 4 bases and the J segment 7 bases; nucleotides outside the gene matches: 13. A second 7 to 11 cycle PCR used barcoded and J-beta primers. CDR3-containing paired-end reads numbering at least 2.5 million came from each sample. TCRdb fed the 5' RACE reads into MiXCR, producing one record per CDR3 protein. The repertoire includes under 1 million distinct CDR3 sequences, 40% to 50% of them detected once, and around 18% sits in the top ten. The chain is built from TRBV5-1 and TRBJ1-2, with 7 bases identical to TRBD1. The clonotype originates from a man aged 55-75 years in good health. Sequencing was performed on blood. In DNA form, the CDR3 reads TGCGCCAGCAGCACAAAAGAGGGGGCTCTGGGTGGCTACACCTTC. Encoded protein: CASSTKEGALGGYTF.